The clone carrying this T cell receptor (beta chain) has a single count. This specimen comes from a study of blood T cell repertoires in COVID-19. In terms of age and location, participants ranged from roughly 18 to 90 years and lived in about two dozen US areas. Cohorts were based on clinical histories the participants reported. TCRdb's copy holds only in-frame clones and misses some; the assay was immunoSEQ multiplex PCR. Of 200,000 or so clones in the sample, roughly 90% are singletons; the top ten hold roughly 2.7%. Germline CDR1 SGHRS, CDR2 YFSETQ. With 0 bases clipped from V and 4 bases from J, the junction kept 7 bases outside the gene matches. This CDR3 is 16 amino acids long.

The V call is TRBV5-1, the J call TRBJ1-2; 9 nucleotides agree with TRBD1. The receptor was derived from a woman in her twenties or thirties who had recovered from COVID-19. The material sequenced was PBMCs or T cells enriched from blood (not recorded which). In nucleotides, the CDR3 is TGCGCCAGCAGCTTGGGAGACAGGGGGAACGTCTATGGCTACACCTTC. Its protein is CASSLGDRGNVYGYTF. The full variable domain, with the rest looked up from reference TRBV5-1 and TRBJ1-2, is KAGVTQTPRYLIKTRGQQVTLSCSPISGHRSVSWYQQTPGQGLQFLFEYFSETQRNKGNFPGRFSGRQFSNSRSEMNVSTLELGDSALYLCASSLGDRGNVYGYTFGSGTRLTVV.